Below are 17 T cell receptor beta chains sequenced from a single sample in a study of shared clonotypes between healthy human individuals (dated by TCRdb to the early 2020s). Libraries were made using the immunoSEQ multiplex PCR assay. TCRdb took this table from immuneACCESS and kept in-frame rearrangements with V and J called. Such tables lack part of the clones; where checked against another copy, unresolved V genes explain under half of the gap, and the rest is unexplained. This sample comprises approximately 2.1 million clones, roughly 93% of them detected only once. Of the sample, 0.39% is held by the ten largest clones. Source material: naive CD4+ T cells from PBMCs. Taken with the paper, the label for cell subset or site translates to: CD45RA+ positively selected. The receptors were gathered from a man aged 18 to 30 in good health. Some clones in this sample may be carry-over from other donors' samples.

The J gene is TRBJ2-5, the V gene TRBV5-1; 11 bases map to TRBD2. V lost 4 bases, J lost 5 bases, and 10 bases stayed unmatched. Germline V gives CDR1 SGHRS, CDR2 YFSETQ. The CDR3 extends over 16 amino acids. DNA of the CDR3: TGCGCCAGCAGCCCGGGACTAGCGGAGGGTAGGGAGACCCAGTACTTC. Protein: CASSPGLAEGRETQYF.

With regard to this clone: This same CDR3 is encoded by further DNA sequences in the sample. V gene TRBV15 combines with J gene TRBJ2-5, with TRBD2 as a possible D gene (5 bases). This CDR3 spans 13 amino acids. Germline lookup yields CDR1 LNHNV and CDR2 YYDKDF (reference sequence). Trimming took off 0 bases at V and 5 bases at J, with 7 bases between the two ends. CDR3 DNA: TGTGCCACCAGCAGAGACCAGCGGGAGACCCAGTACTTC. Encoded protein: CATSRDQRETQYF.

The chain joins TRBV2 to TRBJ2-7; unclear D gene. The V end was cut by 2 bases, the J end by 4 bases, with 9 bases between. Germline loops: CDR1 SNHLY, CDR2 FYNNEI. The CDR3 is made up of 13 amino acids. The CDR3 spells CASSEQNPYEQYF. CDR3 nucleotide sequence: TGTGCCAGCAGTGAACAGAATCCTTACGAGCAGTACTTC.

V gene TRBV30 combines with J gene TRBJ1-5; 8 bases align to TRBD1. Germline V gene lookup returns CDR1 GTSNPN and CDR2 SVGIG (reference sequence). Trimming removed 3 bases from V and 4 bases from J; junction bases left unmatched: 5. This CDR3 is built from 14 residues. The CDR3 spells CAWSGQGLNQPQHF. DNA for the CDR3: TGTGCCTGGAGCGGACAGGGTTTAAATCAGCCCCAGCATTTT.

This chain joins TRBV6-1 and TRBJ1-1; D is unclear. Germline lookup yields CDR1 MNHNS and CDR2 SASEGT. The CDR3 consists of 15 residues. V lost 3 bases and J 5 bases, leaving 16 bases between the germline ends. The DNA of the CDR3 is TGTGCCAGCAGTGATAAGGGCCGTTGGGGAACTGAAGCTTTCTTT. The encoded protein is CASSDKGRWGTEAFF.

Concerning this clone itself: Other DNA sequences in the same sample also yield this CDR3. Written as DNA, the CDR3 is TGTGCCAGCTCATTACAGGGGGCTAACTATGGCTACACCTTC. Protein sequence: CASSLQGANYGYTF. V and J are TRBV18 and TRBJ1-2; TRBD1 matches at 8 bases. Germline CDR1 KGHSH, CDR2 LQKENI. The CDR3 loop spans 14 amino acids. Trimming at V came to 5 bases and at J to 0 bases, leaving 2 bases not matched to a gene.

The chain combines TRBV5-1 with TRBJ2-1, with 11 bases matching TRBD2. The V gene's germline CDR1 is SGHRS and CDR2 YFSETQ. The CDR3 loop spans 17 amino acids. After removal of 3 bases from V and 7 bases from J, the junction contained 12 bases not matched to a gene. CDR3 sequence: CASSSAGVAGGGNEQFF. CDR3 nucleotides: TGCGCCAGCAGCTCCGCCGGGGTAGCGGGAGGGGGGAATGAGCAGTTCTTC. The whole variable domain, filled in from reference TRBV5-1 and TRBJ2-1, reads KAGVTQTPRYLIKTRGQQVTLSCSPISGHRSVSWYQQTPGQGLQFLFEYFSETQRNKGNFPGRFSGRQFSNSRSEMNVSTLELGDSALYLCASSSAGVAGGGNEQFFGPGTRLTVL.

The chain links TRBV5-5 to TRBJ2-2; 9 bases match TRBD1. Germline V gene lookup returns CDR1 SGHKS and CDR2 YYEKEE (reference sequence). The CDR3 consists of 17 residues. The V segment lost 5 bases and the J segment 7 bases; nucleotides outside the gene matches: 15. The CDR3 loop is CASSAAGQGFSGGELFF. The DNA of the CDR3 is TGTGCCAGCAGTGCTGCGGGACAGGGCTTTTCTGGCGGGGAGCTGTTTTTT. Filled out from reference TRBV5-5 and TRBJ2-2, the complete variable domain reads DAGVTQSPTHLIKTRGQQVTLRCSPISGHKSVSWYQQVLGQGPQFIFQYYEKEERGRGNFPDRFSARQFPNYSSELNVNALLLGDSALYLCASSAAGQGFSGGELFFGEGSRLTVL.

V gene TRBV9 combines with J gene TRBJ2-1; 7 bases map to TRBD2. CDR1 is SGDLS and CDR2 is YYNGEE in the germline V gene. The CDR3 extends over 15 amino acids. The V gene end was trimmed by 4 bases and the J gene end by 6 bases; junction bases not matched to a gene: 10. In DNA form, the CDR3 reads TGTGCCAGCAGCCCCCGGGACTATCGGTGCAATGAGCAGTTCTTC. This translates into CASSPRDYRCNEQFF.

This clone was picked up one time. The sample has other DNA sequences that encode this CDR3 too. The J gene is TRBJ2-1, the V gene TRBV5-4; no clear D. CDR3 size: 13 residues. V gave up 0 bases and J gave up 5 bases, with 6 bases separating them. CDR1 and CDR2 from the germline V gene are SGHNT and YYREEE (reference sequence). In DNA, the CDR3 is TGTGCCAGCAGCTTGGGACTTAACAATGAGCAGTTCTTC. It translates to CASSLGLNNEQFF. The full variable domain, in which reference TRBV5-4 and TRBJ2-1 provide the parts outside the CDR3, is ETGVTQSPTHLIKTRGQQVTLRCSSQSGHNTVSWYQQALGQGPQFIFQYYREEENGRGNFPPRFSGLQFPNYSSELNVNALELDDSALYLCASSLGLNNEQFFGPGTRLTVL.

As DNA, the CDR3 is TGTGCCAGCAGCACCCGAAAAACAGGGGGCGGCACTGAAGCTTTCTTT. This gives the protein CASSTRKTGGGTEAFF. The V call is TRBV11-2, the J call TRBJ1-1; 9 nucleotides line up with TRBD1. From germline, CDR1 is SGHAT and CDR2 FQNNGV. CDR3 length: 16 amino acids. V shed 5 bases and J 4 bases; nucleotides not matched to a gene: 11.

J is TRBJ1-3 and V is TRBV19; TRBD1 aligns across 9 bases. The CDR3 covers 15 residues. Unmatched junction bases numbered 7, after V lost 7 bases and J lost 3 bases. Per the germline V gene, CDR1 is LNHDA and CDR2 is SQIVND (reference sequence). DNA for the CDR3: TGTGCCAGTAAACAGGACAGGGGAGGTGGAAACACCATATATTTT. Translation: CASKQDRGGGNTIYF.

This clone was observed once. This sequence joins TRBV5-1 and TRBJ2-7, with 7 nucleotides matching TRBD1. The CDR3 totals 17 residues. Trimming removed 4 bases from V and 0 bases from J; junction bases left unmatched: 13. In germline, CDR1 is SGHRS, CDR2 YFSETQ. CDR3: CASSPQDRRDSSYEQYF. The CDR3 DNA is TGCGCCAGCAGCCCCCAGGACAGGCGAGATAGCTCCTACGAGCAGTACTTC.

The CDR3 loop reads CASSSELGDRLTYEQYF. Written as DNA, the CDR3 is TGTGCCAGCAGCTCCGAACTGGGAGACAGACTAACCTACGAGCAGTACTTC. The chain combines TRBV11-2 with TRBJ2-7; D may match TRBD1 or TRBD2 (5 bases each). CDR3 length: 17 residues. V lost 4 bases and J 2 bases, leaving 21 bases between the germline ends. Germline CDR1 reads SGHAT; CDR2 reads FQNNGV.

The V and J genes are TRBV19 and TRBJ1-5; a possible D gene is TRBD1 (6 bases). The CDR3 has 15 amino acids. CDR1 and CDR2 from the germline V gene are LNHDA and SQIVND (reference sequence). V was cut by 5 bases and J by 4 bases, with 15 bases left in between. CDR3 loop: CASSSPATGNQPQHF. DNA for the CDR3: TGTGCCAGTAGTTCCCCCGCCACAGGGAATCAGCCCCAGCATTTT.

The V gene is TRBV5-1, the J gene TRBJ2-7; the D gene is possibly TRBD2 (5 bases). V lost 7 bases, J lost 3 bases, and 17 bases lay in between. The CDR3 consists of 14 residues. CDR1 is SGHRS and CDR2 is YFSETQ in the germline V gene. The DNA of the CDR3 is TGCGCCAGCTCTGGTACCACTAGAAGCTACGAGCAGTACTTC. Encoded protein: CASSGTTRSYEQYF.

Turning to this clone: Different DNA sequences within this sample yield the same CDR3. This sequence joins TRBV5-1 and TRBJ1-1; a weak D match, TRBD1 (5 bases). V was clipped by 4 bases and J by 0 bases, with 10 bases between them. The CDR3 spans 14 residues. Germline CDR1 is SGHRS and CDR2 is YFSETQ. The CDR3 is CASSRDGMNTEAFF. Written as DNA, the CDR3 is TGCGCCAGCAGCAGGGACGGAATGAACACTGAAGCTTTCTTT.